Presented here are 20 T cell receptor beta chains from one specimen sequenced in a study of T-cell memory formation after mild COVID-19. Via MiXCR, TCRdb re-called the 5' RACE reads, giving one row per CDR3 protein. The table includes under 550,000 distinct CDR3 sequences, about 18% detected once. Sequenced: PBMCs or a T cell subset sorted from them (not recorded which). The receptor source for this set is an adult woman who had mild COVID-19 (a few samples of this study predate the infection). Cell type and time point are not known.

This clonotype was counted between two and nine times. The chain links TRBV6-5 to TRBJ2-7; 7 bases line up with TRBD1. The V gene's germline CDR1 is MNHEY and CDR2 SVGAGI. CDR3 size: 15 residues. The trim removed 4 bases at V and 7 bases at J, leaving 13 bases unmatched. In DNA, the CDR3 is TGTGCCAGCAGTTCAAGGACAGGAACCACCGGGGAGCAGTACTTC. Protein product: CASSSRTGTTGEQYF.

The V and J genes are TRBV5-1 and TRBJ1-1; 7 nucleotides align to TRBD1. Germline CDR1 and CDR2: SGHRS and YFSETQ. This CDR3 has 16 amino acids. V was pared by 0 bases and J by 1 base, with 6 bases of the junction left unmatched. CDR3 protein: CASSLVGTERNTEAFF. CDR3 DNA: TGCGCCAGCAGCTTGGTGGGGACAGAGAGGAACACTGAAGCTTTCTTT.

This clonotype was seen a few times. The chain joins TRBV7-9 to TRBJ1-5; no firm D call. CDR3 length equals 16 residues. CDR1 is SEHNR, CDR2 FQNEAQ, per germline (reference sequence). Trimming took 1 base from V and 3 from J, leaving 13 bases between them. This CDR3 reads CASSLGIAGFNQPQHF. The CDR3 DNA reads TGTGCCAGCAGCTTAGGGATTGCTGGGTTCAATCAGCCCCAGCATTTT.

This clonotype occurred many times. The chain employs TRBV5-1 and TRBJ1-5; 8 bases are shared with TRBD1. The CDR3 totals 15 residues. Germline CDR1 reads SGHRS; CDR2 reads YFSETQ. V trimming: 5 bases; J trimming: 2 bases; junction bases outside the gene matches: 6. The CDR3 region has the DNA TGCGCCAGCAGTCCGACAGGGGATGGCAATCAGCCCCAGCATTTT. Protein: CASSPTGDGNQPQHF.

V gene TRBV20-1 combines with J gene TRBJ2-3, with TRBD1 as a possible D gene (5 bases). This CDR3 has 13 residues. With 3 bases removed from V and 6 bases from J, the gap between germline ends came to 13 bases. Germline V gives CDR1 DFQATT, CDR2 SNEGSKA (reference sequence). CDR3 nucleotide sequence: TGCAGTGCTAGTATCAGGGTTGGGGATACGCAGTATTTT. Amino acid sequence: CSASIRVGDTQYF.

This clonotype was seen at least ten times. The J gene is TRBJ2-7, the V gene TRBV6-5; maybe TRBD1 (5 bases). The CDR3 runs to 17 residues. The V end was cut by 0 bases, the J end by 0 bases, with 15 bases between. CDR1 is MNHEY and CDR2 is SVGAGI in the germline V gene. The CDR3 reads CASSYSTSTVSSYEQYF. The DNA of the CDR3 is TGTGCCAGCAGTTACTCGACTTCGACAGTGAGCTCCTACGAGCAGTACTTC.

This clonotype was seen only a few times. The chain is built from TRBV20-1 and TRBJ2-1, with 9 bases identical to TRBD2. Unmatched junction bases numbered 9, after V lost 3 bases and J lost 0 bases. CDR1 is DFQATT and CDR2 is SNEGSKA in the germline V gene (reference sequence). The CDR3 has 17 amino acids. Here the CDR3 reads CSASLAGYLFSYNEQFF. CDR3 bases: TGCAGTGCTAGTCTAGCGGGATACCTCTTCTCCTACAATGAGCAGTTCTTC.

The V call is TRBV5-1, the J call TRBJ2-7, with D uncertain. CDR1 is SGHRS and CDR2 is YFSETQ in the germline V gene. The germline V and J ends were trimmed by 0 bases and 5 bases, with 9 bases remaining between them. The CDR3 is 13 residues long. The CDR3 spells CASSLAPENEQYF. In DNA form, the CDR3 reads TGCGCCAGCAGCTTGGCCCCCGAAAACGAGCAGTACTTC.

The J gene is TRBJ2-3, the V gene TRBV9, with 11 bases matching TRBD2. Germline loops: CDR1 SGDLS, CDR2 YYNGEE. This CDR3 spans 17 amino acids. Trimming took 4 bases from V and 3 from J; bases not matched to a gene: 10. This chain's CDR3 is CASSPRYSGRATDTQYF. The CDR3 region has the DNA TGTGCCAGCAGCCCCCGCTATAGCGGGAGGGCGACAGATACGCAGTATTTT.

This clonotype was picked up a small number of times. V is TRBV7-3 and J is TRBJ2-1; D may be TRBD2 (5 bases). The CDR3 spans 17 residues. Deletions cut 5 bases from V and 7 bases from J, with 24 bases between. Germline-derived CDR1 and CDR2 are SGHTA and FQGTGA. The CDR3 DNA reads TGTGCCAGCAGCCCCACATCTCTAGCCCGCATTCGGAATGAGCAGTTCTTC. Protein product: CASSPTSLARIRNEQFF.

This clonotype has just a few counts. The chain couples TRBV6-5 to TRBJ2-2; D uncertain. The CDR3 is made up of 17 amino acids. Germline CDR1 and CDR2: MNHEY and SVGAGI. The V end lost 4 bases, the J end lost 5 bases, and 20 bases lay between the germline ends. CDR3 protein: CASSFAASRRRTGELFF. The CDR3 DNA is TGTGCCAGCAGTTTCGCCGCCTCCCGCCGCAGGACCGGGGAGCTGTTTTTT.

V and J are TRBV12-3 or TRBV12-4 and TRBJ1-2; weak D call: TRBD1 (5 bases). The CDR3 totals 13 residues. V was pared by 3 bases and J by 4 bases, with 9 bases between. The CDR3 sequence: CASSFGGTYGYTF. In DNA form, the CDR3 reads TGTGCCAGCAGTTTCGGGGGGACCTATGGCTACACCTTC.

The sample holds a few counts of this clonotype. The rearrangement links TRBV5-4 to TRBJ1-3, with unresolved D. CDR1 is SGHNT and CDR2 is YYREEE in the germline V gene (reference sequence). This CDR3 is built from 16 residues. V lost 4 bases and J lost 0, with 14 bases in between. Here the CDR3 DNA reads TGTGCCAGCAGCCCTCAATCCGAACGCTCTGGAAACACCATATATTTT. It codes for CASSPQSERSGNTIYF.

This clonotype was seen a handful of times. The CDR3 DNA is TGTGCCTGGTATAAGACAGGGTCGACTAATGAAAAACTGTTTTTT. This codes for CAWYKTGSTNEKLFF. This chain joins TRBV30 and TRBJ1-4, with TRBD1 identical over 7 bases. Germline-derived CDR1 and CDR2 are GTSNPN and SVGIG (reference sequence). The junction had 8 bases not matched to a gene; V was cut back by 5 bases and J by 2 bases. CDR3 length: 15 amino acids.

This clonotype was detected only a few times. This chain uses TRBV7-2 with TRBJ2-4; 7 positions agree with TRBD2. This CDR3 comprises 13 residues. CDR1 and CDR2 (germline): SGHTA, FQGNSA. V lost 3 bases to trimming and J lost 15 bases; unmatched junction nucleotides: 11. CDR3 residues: CASSLGSASGRYF. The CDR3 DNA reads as TGTGCCAGCAGCTTGGGTTCCGCTAGCGGCAGGTACTTC. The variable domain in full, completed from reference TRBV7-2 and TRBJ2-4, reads GAGVSQSPSNKVTEKGKDVELRCDPISGHTALYWYRQSLGQGLEFLIYFQGNSAPDKSGLPSDRFSAERTGGSVSTLTIQRTQQEDSAVYLCASSLGSASGRYFGAGTRLSVL.

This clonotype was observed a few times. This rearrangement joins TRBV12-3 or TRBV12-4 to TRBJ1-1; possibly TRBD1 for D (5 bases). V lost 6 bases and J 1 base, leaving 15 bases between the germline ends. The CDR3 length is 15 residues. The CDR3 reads CASRQPPGGNTEAFF. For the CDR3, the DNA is TGTGCCAGCAGGCAACCTCCGGGGGGGAACACTGAAGCTTTCTTT.

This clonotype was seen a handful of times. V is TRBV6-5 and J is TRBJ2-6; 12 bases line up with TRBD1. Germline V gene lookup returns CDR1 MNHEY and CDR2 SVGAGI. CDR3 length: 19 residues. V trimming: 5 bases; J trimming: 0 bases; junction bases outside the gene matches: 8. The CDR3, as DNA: TGTGCCAGCAGTCTTCTGGGACAGGGGGCCCGCTCTGGGGCCAACGTCCTGACTTTC. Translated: CASSLLGQGARSGANVLTF.

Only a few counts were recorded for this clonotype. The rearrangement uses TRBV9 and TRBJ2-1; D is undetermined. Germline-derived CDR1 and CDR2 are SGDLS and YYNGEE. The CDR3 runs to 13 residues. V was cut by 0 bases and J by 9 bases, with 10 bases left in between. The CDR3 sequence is CASSVDLVGEQFF. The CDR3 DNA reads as TGTGCCAGCAGCGTAGATTTGGTGGGTGAGCAGTTCTTC. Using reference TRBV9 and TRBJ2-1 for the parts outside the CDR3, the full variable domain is DSGVTQTPKHLITATGQRVTLRCSPRSGDLSVYWYQQSLDQGLQFLIQYYNGEERAKGNILERFSAQQFPDLHSELNLSSLELGDSALYFCASSVDLVGEQFFGPGTRLTVL.

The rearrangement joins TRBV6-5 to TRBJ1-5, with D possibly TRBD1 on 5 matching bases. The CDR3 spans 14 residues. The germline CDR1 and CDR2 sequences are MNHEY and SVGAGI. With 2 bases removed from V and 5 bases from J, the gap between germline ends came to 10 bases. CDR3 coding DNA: TGTGCCAGCAGTTACGGGGGAACCTATCAGCCCCAGCATTTT. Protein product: CASSYGGTYQPQHF.

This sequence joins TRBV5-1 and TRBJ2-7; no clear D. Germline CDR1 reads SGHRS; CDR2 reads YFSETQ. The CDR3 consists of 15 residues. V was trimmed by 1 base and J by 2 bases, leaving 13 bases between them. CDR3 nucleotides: TGCGCCAGCAGCTTGAGAAGGGTCGAGGCCTACGAGCAGTACTTC. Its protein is CASSLRRVEAYEQYF. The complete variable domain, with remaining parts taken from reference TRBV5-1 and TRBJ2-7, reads KAGVTQTPRYLIKTRGQQVTLSCSPISGHRSVSWYQQTPGQGLQFLFEYFSETQRNKGNFPGRFSGRQFSNSRSEMNVSTLELGDSALYLCASSLRRVEAYEQYFGPGTRLTVT.